These 26 T cell receptor beta chains were sequenced from one sample in a study of T cell responses to AZD1222 COVID-19 vaccine. Measured with immunoSEQ multiplex PCR; TCRdb has only the in-frame clones, and not every one. The sample lists 150,000 to 200,000 clones, 90% to 95% seen once, with 1% to 1.5% in the top ten. This specimen consisted of peripheral blood, obtained 28 days after the second AZD1222 dose. These receptors originate from an adult who received the AZD1222 COVID-19 vaccine.

The chain recombines TRBV5-1 with TRBJ2-1; perhaps TRBD1 as D (5 bases). The CDR3 totals 13 residues. V gave up 3 bases and J gave up 9 bases, with 13 bases separating them. The germline CDR1 and CDR2 sequences are SGHRS and YFSETQ. This chain's CDR3 is CASSWAGLGEQFF. DNA for the CDR3: TGCGCCAGCAGCTGGGCAGGGTTGGGTGAGCAGTTCTTC. The whole variable domain, filled in from reference TRBV5-1 and TRBJ2-1, reads KAGVTQTPRYLIKTRGQQVTLSCSPISGHRSVSWYQQTPGQGLQFLFEYFSETQRNKGNFPGRFSGRQFSNSRSEMNVSTLELGDSALYLCASSWAGLGEQFFGPGTRLTVL.

This chain uses TRBV6-5 with TRBJ1-5, with 10 nucleotides matching TRBD1. Trimming at V came to 7 bases and at J to 4 bases, leaving 4 bases not matched to a gene. The CDR3 sequence is 14 residues long. CDR1 is MNHEY and CDR2 is SVGAGI in the germline V gene. The CDR3 nucleotides are TGTGCCAGCACCGGACAGGGGGGTAATCAGCCCCAGCATTTT. Protein product: CASTGQGGNQPQHF.

This chain uses TRBV18 with TRBJ1-5; D perhaps matches TRBD1 (6 bases). Germline lookup yields CDR1 KGHSH and CDR2 LQKENI. V was trimmed by 6 bases and J by 3 bases, leaving 12 bases between them. CDR3 length: 14 amino acids. The CDR3 region is CASSTTGYNQPQHF. The CDR3 nucleotides read TGTGCCAGCTCTACGACAGGCTACAATCAGCCCCAGCATTTT.

This chain joins TRBV11-2 and TRBJ2-1; weak D call: TRBD2 (6 bases). The V end was cut by 5 bases, the J end by 0 bases, with 14 bases between. There are 16 residues in the CDR3. Germline values: CDR1 SGHAT, CDR2 FQNNGV. CDR3 in amino acids: CASSPRAGSSYNEQFF. CDR3 nucleotide sequence: TGTGCCAGCAGCCCCCGTGCGGGGAGCTCCTACAATGAGCAGTTCTTC.

This chain links TRBV11-2 with TRBJ2-7, with D unresolved. Germline lookup yields CDR1 SGHAT and CDR2 FQNNGV. Trimming removed 5 bases at V and 4 bases at J, with 21 bases between. The CDR3 contains 16 residues. The CDR3 spells CASSIRTGPSAYEQYF. For the CDR3, the DNA is TGTGCCAGCAGCATCCGTACCGGGCCCAGCGCGTACGAGCAGTACTTC.

This clone was detected only once. The chain recombines TRBV27 with TRBJ1-2, with D perhaps TRBD1 (6 bases). The CDR3 is made up of 17 amino acids. Germline assignment: CDR1 MNHEY and CDR2 SMNVEV (reference sequence). V was clipped by 4 bases and J by 4 bases, with 22 bases between them. CDR3 bases: TGTGCCAGCAGTTCCTACCAGCCCGACAGGCTCGGCTATGGCTACACCTTC. This gives the protein CASSSYQPDRLGYGYTF.

The chain employs TRBV7-9 and TRBJ1-2; 10 nucleotides line up with TRBD1. The CDR3 runs 16 residues. V trimming: 5 bases; J trimming: 8 bases; junction bases outside the gene matches: 14. Germline CDR1 and CDR2: SEHNR and FQNEAQ (reference sequence). The CDR3 is CASSPGTGAGARGYTF. The CDR3 region has the DNA TGTGCCAGCAGCCCAGGGACAGGGGCCGGGGCACGGGGCTACACCTTC. The variable domain in full, with the rest retrieved from reference TRBV7-9 and TRBJ1-2, is DTGVSQNPRHKITKRGQNVTFRCDPISEHNRLYWYRQTLGQGPEFLTYFQNEAQLEKSRLLSDRFSAERPKGSFSTLEIQRTEQGDSAMYLCASSPGTGAGARGYTFGSGTRLTVV.

As for this clone: This same CDR3 is encoded by further DNA sequences in the sample. This chain joins TRBV3-1 (or the pseudogene TRBV3-2) and TRBJ2-3, with no clear D. Germline V gives CDR1 LGHDT, CDR2 YNNKEL (reference sequence). The CDR3 length is 12 residues. The V gene lost 1 base and the J gene lost 4 bases, with 3 bases spanning the gap. The CDR3 here is CASSQGPDTQYF. The DNA for the CDR3 is TGTGCCAGCAGCCAAGGACCAGATACGCAGTATTTT.

This clone came up once. V and J are TRBV2 and TRBJ1-2, with D uncertain. Germline lookup yields CDR1 SNHLY and CDR2 FYNNEI. The V gene lost 2 bases and the J gene lost 6 bases, with 13 bases spanning the gap. CDR3 length: 14 residues. The CDR3 spells CASSEYKGWNGYTF. CDR3 sequence (DNA): TGTGCCAGCAGTGAATATAAGGGATGGAATGGCTACACCTTC.

The rearrangement links TRBV10-3 to TRBJ2-4; D perhaps matches TRBD2 (7 bases). CDR1 ENHRY and CDR2 SYGVKD come from the germline V gene. Between the trimmed V and J ends, which lost 10 bases and 1 base, there was a span of 17 bases. CDR3 size: 15 residues. The CDR3 reads CATQQGGTAKNIQYF. The CDR3 nucleotides are TGTGCCACGCAACAGGGAGGGACGGCCAAAAACATTCAGTACTTC.

The rearrangement links TRBV19 to TRBJ1-2, with TRBD1 matching 9 bases. The CDR3 runs to 15 residues. The V gene end was trimmed by 5 bases and the J gene end by 6 bases; junction bases not matched to a gene: 10. Germline lookup yields CDR1 LNHDA and CDR2 SQIVND (reference sequence). The CDR3 here is CASSLISRTGDGYTF. The CDR3, as DNA: TGTGCCAGTAGTTTAATCTCTAGGACAGGGGATGGCTACACCTTC.

This chain connects TRBV29-1 to TRBJ1-2; weak D call: TRBD1 (6 bases). Germline CDR1 is SQVTM and CDR2 is ANQGSEA. This CDR3 comprises 12 residues. Deletions cut 7 bases from V and 0 bases from J, with 9 bases between. CDR3 DNA: TGCAGCGCCTGGACAGCTAACTATGGCTACACCTTC. Its translation is CSAWTANYGYTF.

The chain has TRBV7-9 and TRBJ1-2; D ambiguous. The CDR3 has 12 amino acids. V was trimmed by 4 bases and J by 2 bases, leaving 5 bases between them. The germline CDR1 and CDR2 sequences are SEHNR and FQNEAQ (reference sequence). CDR3 sequence reads: CASSSPNYGYTF. The CDR3 DNA reads as TGTGCCAGCAGCTCCCCAAACTATGGCTACACCTTC. Based on the CDR3 plus reference TRBV7-9 and TRBJ1-2, the full variable domain is DTGVSQNPRHKITKRGQNVTFRCDPISEHNRLYWYRQTLGQGPEFLTYFQNEAQLEKSRLLSDRFSAERPKGSFSTLEIQRTEQGDSAMYLCASSSPNYGYTFGSGTRLTVV.

The chain joins TRBV11-2 to TRBJ2-3; 9 nucleotides agree with TRBD1. This CDR3 region has 16 residues. The V gene end was trimmed by 5 bases and the J gene end by 1 base; junction bases not matched to a gene: 7. Per germline, CDR1 SGHAT and CDR2 FQNNGV. CDR3 loop: CASSRTGGARTDTQYF. In DNA form, the CDR3 reads TGTGCCAGCAGCCGAACAGGGGGCGCTCGCACAGATACGCAGTATTTT.

This chain links TRBV4-1 with TRBJ1-4; a weak D match, TRBD1 (6 bases). V gave up 4 bases and J gave up 8 bases, with 14 bases separating them. The germline gives CDR1 MGHRA, CDR2 YSYEKL. The CDR3 contains 14 residues. CDR3 sequence (DNA): TGCGCCAGCAGCCTACAGGGCCCATCCGAAAAACTGTTTTTT. Protein: CASSLQGPSEKLFF.

This chain links TRBV7-9 with TRBJ1-2, with TRBD1 as a possible D gene (5 bases). The CDR3 has 13 residues. V shed 2 bases and J shed 7 bases, with 11 bases lying between them. CDR1 SEHNR and CDR2 FQNEAQ come from the germline V gene (reference sequence). CDR3 DNA: TGTGCCAGCAGCTTATTTCAGGGAGGTGGCTACACCTTC. Translating gives CASSLFQGGGYTF.

The chain couples TRBV27 to TRBJ2-7; D not resolved. The V end lost 5 bases, the J end lost 3 bases, and 17 bases lay between the germline ends. CDR1 MNHEY and CDR2 SMNVEV come from the germline V gene (reference sequence). The CDR3 covers 15 residues. The CDR3 nucleotides are TGTGCCAGCAGTCACTCCCTCTTAGGCAGCTACGAGCAGTACTTC. This codes for CASSHSLLGSYEQYF.

The chain joins TRBV5-6 to TRBJ1-6; the D gene is possibly TRBD1 (5 bases). The CDR3 contains 16 residues. V lost 0 bases to trimming and J lost 8 bases, with 15 bases between them. The germline gives CDR1 SGHDT, CDR2 YYEEEE. CDR3 sequence: CASSLELAGTHSPLHF. Here the CDR3 DNA reads TGTGCCAGCAGCTTGGAACTAGCAGGGACCCATTCACCCCTCCACTTT.

This chain links TRBV9 with TRBJ1-2; possibly TRBD1 for D (5 bases). The V gene lost 4 bases and the J gene lost 1 base, with 14 bases spanning the gap. CDR3 length: 15 residues. Germline CDR1 SGDLS, CDR2 YYNGEE. The CDR3 DNA sequence: TGTGCCAGCAGCAATCCACCGGACAATAACTATGGCTACACCTTC. The encoded protein is CASSNPPDNNYGYTF.

This clone showed up many times. V and J are TRBV2 and TRBJ2-7; a possible D gene is TRBD2 (5 bases). This CDR3 is built from 15 residues. The germline V gene has CDR1 SNHLY and CDR2 FYNNEI. V was shortened by 1 base and J by 2 bases, with 12 bases between the two germline ends. Written as DNA, the CDR3 is TGTGCCAGCAGTGAAGGGATAGCGACTGCCTACGAGCAGTACTTC. Its protein product is CASSEGIATAYEQYF. The complete variable domain, with remaining parts taken from reference TRBV2 and TRBJ2-7, reads EPEVTQTPSHQVTQMGQEVILRCVPISNHLYFYWYRQILGQKVEFLVSFYNNEISEKSEIFDDQFSVERPDGSNFTLKIRSTKLEDSAMYFCASSEGIATAYEQYFGPGTRLTVT.

The chain is built from TRBV7-6 and TRBJ1-1; the D gene is possibly TRBD1 (6 bases). This CDR3 region has 17 residues. V lost 1 base to trimming and J lost 0 bases, with 15 bases between them. Germline V lookup: CDR1 SGHVS, CDR2 FNYEAQ. Here the CDR3 reads CASSLGGVGGMNTEAFF. The CDR3 nucleotides read TGTGCCAGCAGCTTAGGGGGGGTCGGGGGCATGAACACTGAAGCTTTCTTT.

The chain is built from TRBV2 and TRBJ2-1, with D perhaps matching TRBD1 (6 bases). The CDR3 has 12 amino acids. Germline-derived CDR1 and CDR2 are SNHLY and FYNNEI. V dropped 10 bases and J dropped 3 bases, with 10 bases sitting between them. The CDR3 sequence: CATQGGYNEQFF. The DNA for the CDR3 is TGTGCCACTCAAGGGGGCTACAATGAGCAGTTCTTC.

V usage is TRBV5-1 and J usage is TRBJ2-7; D unclear. The CDR3 totals 13 residues. V lost 4 bases and J lost 5, with 13 bases in between. Germline CDR1 and CDR2: SGHRS and YFSETQ. DNA for the CDR3: TGCGCCAGCAGCCCTCCCACCCCTAACGAGCAGTACTTC. It translates to CASSPPTPNEQYF.

DNA of the CDR3: TGCGCCAGCAGCTTTGGTGGGACAGGGGGGGAGACCCAGTACTTC. It specifies CASSFGGTGGETQYF. The chain links TRBV5-1 to TRBJ2-5, with 11 bases that match TRBD1. The junction had 5 bases not matched to a gene; V was cut back by 2 bases and J by 5 bases. Germline CDR1 is SGHRS and CDR2 is YFSETQ. The CDR3 spans 15 residues.

The J gene is TRBJ1-2, the V gene TRBV18; a weak D match, TRBD1 (5 bases). Germline CDR1 and CDR2: KGHSH and LQKENI. Between the trimmed V and J ends, which lost 3 bases and 3 bases, there was a span of 11 bases. The CDR3 extends over 14 amino acids. CDR3 in amino acids: CASSPSGGDYGYTF. The CDR3 region has the DNA TGTGCCAGCTCACCCTCGGGGGGGGACTATGGCTACACCTTC.

This rearrangement joins TRBV4-3 to TRBJ2-7, with 8 bases aligning to TRBD2. The CDR3 totals 16 residues. J gave up 3 bases and V 1 base, and 8 bases lay outside the gene matches. Germline V gene data show CDR1 as LGHNA and CDR2 as YSLEER. This CDR3 reads CASSQVLAGGNYEQYF. Written as DNA, the CDR3 is TGCGCCAGCAGCCAAGTTCTTGCGGGAGGTAACTACGAGCAGTACTTC.